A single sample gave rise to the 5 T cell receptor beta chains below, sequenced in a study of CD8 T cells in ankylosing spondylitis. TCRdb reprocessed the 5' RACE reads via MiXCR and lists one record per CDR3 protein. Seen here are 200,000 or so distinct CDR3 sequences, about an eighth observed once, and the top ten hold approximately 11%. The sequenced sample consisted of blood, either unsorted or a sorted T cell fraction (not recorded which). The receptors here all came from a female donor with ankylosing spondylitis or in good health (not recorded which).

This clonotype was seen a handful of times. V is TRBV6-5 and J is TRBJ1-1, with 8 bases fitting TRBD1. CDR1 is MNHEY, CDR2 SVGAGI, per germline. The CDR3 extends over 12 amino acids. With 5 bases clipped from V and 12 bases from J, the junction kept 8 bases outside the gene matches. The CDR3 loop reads CASSLSTGETFF. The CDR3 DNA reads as TGTGCCAGCAGTCTTTCGACAGGGGAAACTTTCTTT.

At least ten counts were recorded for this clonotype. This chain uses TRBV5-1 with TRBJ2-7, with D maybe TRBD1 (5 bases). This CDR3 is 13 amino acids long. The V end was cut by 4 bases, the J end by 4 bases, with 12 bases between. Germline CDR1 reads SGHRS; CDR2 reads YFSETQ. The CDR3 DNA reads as TGCGCCAGCAGCGACAGAGACAGTTACGAGCAGTACTTC. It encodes CASSDRDSYEQYF.

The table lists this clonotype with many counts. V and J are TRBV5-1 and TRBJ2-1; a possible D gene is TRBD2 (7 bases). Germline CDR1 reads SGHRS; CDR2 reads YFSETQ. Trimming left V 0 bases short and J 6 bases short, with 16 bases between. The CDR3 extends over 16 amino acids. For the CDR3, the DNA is TGCGCCAGCAGCTTGGGAAGTGGGGGGGCACTCAATGAGCAGTTCTTC. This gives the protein CASSLGSGGALNEQFF.

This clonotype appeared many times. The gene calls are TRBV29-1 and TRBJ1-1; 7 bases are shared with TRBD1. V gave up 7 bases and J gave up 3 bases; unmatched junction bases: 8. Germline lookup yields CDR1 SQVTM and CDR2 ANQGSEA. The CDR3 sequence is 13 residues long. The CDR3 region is CSDKDRIHTEAFF. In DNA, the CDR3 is TGCAGCGATAAGGACAGGATCCACACTGAAGCTTTCTTT.

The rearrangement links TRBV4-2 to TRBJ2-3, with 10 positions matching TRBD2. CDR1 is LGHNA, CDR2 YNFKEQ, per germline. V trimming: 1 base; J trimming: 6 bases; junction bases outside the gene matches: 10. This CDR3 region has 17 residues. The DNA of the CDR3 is TGTGCCAGCAGCCAAGGGCTAGCGGGAGTCCAAGGGGATACGCAGTATTTT. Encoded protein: CASSQGLAGVQGDTQYF.